This T cell receptor (beta chain) was sequenced in a study of T cells in Graves' hyperthyroidism and ophthalmopathy. The overall study: Peripheral blood was obtained at initial diagnosis, preceding any treatment.

The CDR3 consists of 14 residues. CDR1 and CDR2 (germline): LNHDA, SQIVND (reference sequence). V lost 11 bases, J lost 3 bases, and 11 bases stayed unmatched. In its sample, this clonotype was seen a few times. RNA transcripts served as the template for amplifying TCR beta CDR3 regions. During a first-round RT-PCR of the TCR CDR3, the HTBI primer set was used. TCRdb itself ran the multiplex PCR reads through MiXCR, one entry per CDR3 protein. The repertoire includes 250,000 to 300,000 distinct CDR3 sequences, roughly 13% of them detected once, and 6% to 8% sits in the top ten. The sequence derives from a woman aged 30 to 39 with Graves' hyperthyroidism that later progressed to Graves' ophthalmopathy. The gene calls are TRBV19 and TRBJ1-1; 8 nucleotides align to TRBD1. Source material: blood. The CDR3 nucleotides are TGTGCCTCACAACGGGGACAGGTGGACACTGAAGCTTTCTTT. Translated: CASQRGQVDTEAFF.